The next 22 T cell receptor beta chains were all read from a single sample in a study of CD8+ T cells in alopecia areata. RNA was isolated and reverse transcribed to cDNA, the sequencing template. The protocol was immunoSEQ multiplex PCR, while the TCRdb copy is restricted to in-frame clones and leaves out a portion. This table has over 150,000 clones, about 56% appearing once. Source material: CD8+ T cells sorted from blood. These receptors originate from a human donor in good health.

J is TRBJ1-1 and V is TRBV30; D is uncertain. The CDR3 sequence is 14 residues long. The V and J ends lost 0 bases and 6 bases respectively, with 14 bases between them. Germline lookup yields CDR1 GTSNPN and CDR2 SVGIG (reference sequence). CDR3 protein: CAWSVRESLAEAFF. CDR3 DNA: TGTGCCTGGAGTGTGAGGGAATCCTTAGCTGAAGCTTTCTTT.

DNA of the CDR3: TGTGCCAGCAGGACAGGACTCATGAACACTGAAGCTTTCTTT. Its translation: CASRTGLMNTEAFF. The chain employs TRBV5-6 and TRBJ1-1, with D possibly being TRBD1 (6 bases). V dropped 5 bases and J dropped 0 bases, with 11 bases sitting between them. The CDR3 is 14 amino acids. CDR1 and CDR2 from the germline V gene are SGHDT and YYEEEE.

DNA of the CDR3: TGCAGCGTAGTACTAGCGGGGGGCCAGTATTTT. Its translation is CSVVLAGGQYF. The chain joins TRBV29-1 to TRBJ2-3; 12 bases line up with TRBD2. The germline gives CDR1 SQVTM, CDR2 ANQGSEA. The V gene end was trimmed by 6 bases and the J gene end by 12 bases; junction bases not matched to a gene: 4. This CDR3 comprises 11 residues.

CDR3 sequence: CSAPRETQYF. In DNA form, the CDR3 reads TGCAGCGCACCAAGAGAGACCCAGTACTTC. V is TRBV29-1 and J is TRBJ2-5; D not resolved. The germline CDR1 and CDR2 sequences are SQVTM and ANQGSEA. The CDR3 runs to 10 residues. Trimming shortened V by 7 bases and J by 4 bases, and 7 bases separated the two germline ends.

The chain has TRBV2 and TRBJ1-2, with a tentative D call TRBD1 (5 bases). This CDR3 has 14 amino acids. V gave up 7 bases and J gave up 4 bases, with 16 bases separating them. Germline CDR1 is SNHLY and CDR2 is FYNNEI. This chain's CDR3 is CASTYPGTFYGYTF. CDR3 nucleotide sequence: TGTGCCAGCACCTACCCCGGGACTTTCTATGGCTACACCTTC.

The V and J genes are TRBV4-3 and TRBJ2-1; TRBD2 matches 9 bases. V trimming: 0 bases; J trimming: 7 bases; junction bases outside the gene matches: 7. Germline values: CDR1 LGHNA, CDR2 YSLEER. The CDR3 contains 16 residues. The DNA of the CDR3 is TGCGCCAGCAGCCAAGAGCGCCTAGCGGGATCGAATGAGCAGTTCTTC. Amino acid sequence: CASSQERLAGSNEQFF.

This clone came up a few times. V is TRBV19 and J is TRBJ2-5; the D call may be TRBD1 or TRBD2 (5 bases each). CDR1 LNHDA and CDR2 SQIVND come from the germline V gene (reference sequence). Between the trimmed V and J ends, which lost 4 bases and 7 bases, there was a span of 16 bases. The CDR3 has 14 amino acids. The CDR3 loop reads CASSTGPNSLTQYF. In DNA, the CDR3 is TGTGCCAGTAGTACGGGACCTAACAGCCTGACCCAGTACTTC.

This clone was counted once. The V and J genes are TRBV29-1 and TRBJ2-1; TRBD2 matches at 7 bases. Germline V CDR1 and CDR2: SQVTM, ANQGSEA. V trimming: 7 bases; J trimming: 5 bases; junction bases outside the gene matches: 11. CDR3 size: 14 residues. The DNA for the CDR3 is TGCAGCGCGGTCCGGGACTACCCAAACAATGAGCAGTTCTTC. This gives the protein CSAVRDYPNNEQFF.

The V and J genes are TRBV13 and TRBJ2-7, with D perhaps TRBD2 (7 bases). Germline loops: CDR1 PRHDT, CDR2 FYEKMQ (reference sequence). Trimming left V 3 bases short and J 6 bases short, with 12 bases between. The CDR3 has 13 residues. This chain's CDR3 is CASSFRGAGEQYF. The CDR3 DNA sequence: TGTGCCAGCAGCTTTCGGGGGGCGGGCGAGCAGTACTTC. Using reference TRBV13 and TRBJ2-7 for the parts outside the CDR3, the full variable domain is AAGVIQSPRHLIKEKRETATLKCYPIPRHDTVYWYQQGPGQDPQFLISFYEKMQSDKGSIPDRFSAQQFSDYHSELNMSSLELGDSALYFCASSFRGAGEQYFGPGTRLTVT.

The V and J genes are TRBV13 and TRBJ2-7; TRBD2 agrees at 7 bases. The J segment lost 6 bases and the V segment lost 4 bases, leaving 9 bases of the junction unmatched. The CDR3 sequence is 14 residues long. Germline CDR1 PRHDT, CDR2 FYEKMQ (reference sequence). CDR3 protein: CASSSRGGRPEQYF. CDR3 DNA: TGTGCCAGCAGCTCTCGCGGGGGACGACCCGAGCAGTACTTC.

This clone was observed once. Different DNA sequences within this sample yield the same CDR3. The chain employs TRBV27 and TRBJ1-5; unclear D gene. CDR3 size: 14 residues. The germline gives CDR1 MNHEY, CDR2 SMNVEV (reference sequence). Trimming took 2 bases from V and 1 from J, leaving 6 bases between them. The CDR3 loop reads CASSLGYSNQPQHF. CDR3 in DNA: TGTGCCAGCAGTTTAGGGTACAGCAATCAGCCCCAGCATTTT.

V usage is TRBV4-1 and J usage is TRBJ2-7, with 7 bases aligning to TRBD1. The CDR3 runs to 15 residues. Germline V gives CDR1 MGHRA, CDR2 YSYEKL. Trimming took 5 bases from V and 1 from J; bases not matched to a gene: 8. CDR3 region: CASSARDSNSYEQYF. The CDR3, as DNA: TGCGCCAGCAGCGCCCGGGACAGTAATTCCTACGAGCAGTACTTC.

The chain employs TRBV6-1 and TRBJ1-5, with D perhaps TRBD1 (5 bases). V was shortened by 1 base and J by 8 bases, with 12 bases between the two germline ends. This CDR3 is 14 amino acids long. Germline V lookup: CDR1 MNHNS, CDR2 SASEGT. CDR3 nucleotides: TGTGCCAGCAGTGAAGGGGCAGGGTCTGAGCCCCAGCATTTT. This encodes CASSEGAGSEPQHF.

The V gene is TRBV19, the J gene TRBJ2-2; D not certain. The CDR3 extends over 14 amino acids. Trimming stripped 2 bases from V and 6 bases from J, with 10 bases between. Germline loops: CDR1 LNHDA, CDR2 SQIVND (reference sequence). The CDR3 spells CASSILGLAGELFF. The CDR3 DNA reads TGTGCCAGTAGTATATTGGGTTTGGCCGGGGAGCTGTTTTTT.

With respect to this clone: Mismatch with germline at one junction end may stem from a read error. Distinct nucleotide sequences in the sample also encode this CDR3. This sequence joins TRBV5-6 and TRBJ2-7, with D tentatively TRBD2 (5 bases). The CDR3 is 15 amino acids. Per germline, CDR1 SGHDT and CDR2 YYEEEE. Here the CDR3 reads CASSAYLRGSYEQYF. The CDR3 bases are TGTGCCAGCAGCGCCTACCTCCGGGGATCCTACGAGCAGTATTTC.

The chain combines TRBV27 with TRBJ2-1; a weak D match, TRBD2 (6 bases). Germline V CDR1 and CDR2: MNHEY, SMNVEV (reference sequence). Trimming left V 3 bases short and J 8 bases short, with 20 bases between. The CDR3 totals 16 residues. The CDR3 DNA reads as TGTGCCAGCAGTTTTGGGGTACTAGCTACGGTGTATGAGCAGTTCTTC. Translating it yields CASSFGVLATVYEQFF.

V and J are TRBV29-1 and TRBJ1-1, with TRBD1 as a possible D gene (6 bases). Germline CDR1 and CDR2: SQVTM and ANQGSEA. This CDR3 spans 16 amino acids. Trimming removed 2 bases at V and 1 base at J, with 17 bases between. The CDR3 protein is CSVEIGQLGGNTEAFF. In nucleotides, the CDR3 is TGCAGCGTTGAAATAGGACAGCTCGGGGGGAACACTGAAGCTTTCTTT.

V usage is TRBV29-1 and J usage is TRBJ2-7; no definite D call. The CDR3 length is 13 residues. From germline, CDR1 is SQVTM and CDR2 ANQGSEA. The V gene lost 0 bases and the J gene lost 2 bases, with 8 bases spanning the gap. The CDR3 here is CSVEDTGPYEQYF. The CDR3 nucleotides are TGCAGCGTTGAAGATACTGGGCCCTACGAGCAGTACTTC.

The CDR3 DNA follows: TGCGCCTGTCGGGGCAGGAACCAAGAGACCCAGTACTTC. Translated: CACRGRNQETQYF. This chain connects TRBV5-1 to TRBJ2-5; perhaps D is TRBD1 or TRBD2 (5 bases each). The CDR3 length is 13 residues. V lost 10 bases and J lost 0, with 13 bases in between. Germline CDR1 and CDR2: SGHRS and YFSETQ.

The V call is TRBV30, the J call TRBJ1-1, with D unresolved. The CDR3 has 12 residues. Trimming shortened V by 3 bases and J by 4 bases, and 9 bases separated the two germline ends. Germline V gene sequence: CDR1 GTSNPN, CDR2 SVGIG (reference sequence). DNA for the CDR3: TGTGCCTGGAGCCCCGAACCCACTGAAGCTTTCTTT. It encodes CAWSPEPTEAFF.

This chain's CDR3 is CASSYSADPQETQYF. Here the CDR3 DNA reads TGTGCCAGCAGTTACTCGGCAGACCCCCAAGAGACCCAGTACTTC. V gene TRBV6-5 combines with J gene TRBJ2-5; D is uncertain. Germline-derived CDR1 and CDR2 are MNHEY and SVGAGI. V was cut by 0 bases and J by 1 base, with 9 bases left in between. This CDR3 comprises 15 residues.

This chain connects TRBV5-1 to TRBJ2-7; D perhaps matches TRBD1 (5 bases). The CDR3 is made up of 16 amino acids. V was pared by 4 bases and J by 7 bases, with 24 bases between. Germline assignment: CDR1 SGHRS and CDR2 YFSETQ. The CDR3 sequence: CASSAGEDIRSQEQYF. Here the CDR3 DNA reads TGCGCCAGCAGCGCTGGCGAGGACATCCGCTCGCAAGAGCAGTACTTC. Variable domain in full (rest from reference TRBV5-1 and TRBJ2-7): KAGVTQTPRYLIKTRGQQVTLSCSPISGHRSVSWYQQTPGQGLQFLFEYFSETQRNKGNFPGRFSGRQFSNSRSEMNVSTLELGDSALYLCASSAGEDIRSQEQYFGPGTRLTVT.